The next 27 T cell receptor beta chains were all read from a single sample in a study of shared clonotypes between healthy human individuals. Repertoires were generated with immunoSEQ multiplex PCR, while TCRdb's copy carries only in-frame clones and drops some. Of some 1.1 million clones listed, about 80% are singletons. Sequencing used memory CD4+ T cells from PBMCs. The subset was: CD45RA-negative fraction. The receptor source for this set is a man younger than 35 in good health. Some clones in this sample may be carry-over from other donors' samples.

J is TRBJ2-7 and V is TRBV2; D tentatively reads TRBD1 or TRBD2 (6 bases each). Trimming removed 4 bases from V and 3 bases from J, with 13 bases in between. The length of the CDR3 is 14 residues. Germline V gene lookup returns CDR1 SNHLY and CDR2 FYNNEI. CDR3 protein: CASSGRGRSYEQYF. For the CDR3, the DNA is TGTGCCAGCAGTGGACGGGGGCGAAGCTACGAGCAGTACTTC.

The gene calls are TRBV2 and TRBJ2-5, with 9 bases lining up with TRBD2. The CDR3 extends over 16 amino acids. With V trimmed by 0 bases and J by 5 bases, 7 bases remained unmatched. The V gene's germline CDR1 is SNHLY and CDR2 FYNNEI. CDR3 in DNA: TGTGCCAGCAGTGAAGCTAGCGGGAGACTGTGGGAGACCCAGTACTTC. Translated: CASSEASGRLWETQYF.

Points on this clone: At the DNA level, this CDR3 is encoded by other sequences in the same sample as well. The chain combines TRBV2 with TRBJ1-3, with D unclear. The length of the CDR3 is 14 residues. Germline CDR1 is SNHLY and CDR2 is FYNNEI. Trimming pared 5 bases from V and 0 bases from J, leaving 8 bases between. CDR3 in DNA: TGTGCCAGCAGTAAACCGAGCTCTGGAAACACCATATATTTT. This encodes CASSKPSSGNTIYF.

This clone has ten or more counts. V is TRBV4-1 and J is TRBJ1-5; D remains ambiguous. This CDR3 is 17 amino acids long. Germline CDR1 is MGHRA and CDR2 is YSYEKL. Trimming removed 1 base at V and 0 bases at J, with 13 bases between. The CDR3 spells CASSQANMGFSNQPQHF. The CDR3 region has the DNA TGCGCCAGCAGCCAAGCAAACATGGGATTTAGCAATCAGCCCCAGCATTTT.

This clone has more than one count but fewer than ten. The J gene is TRBJ2-4, the V gene TRBV28, with D unclear. Germline assignment: CDR1 MDHEN and CDR2 SYDVKM. This CDR3 spans 13 amino acids. V was trimmed by 8 bases and J by 4 bases, leaving 12 bases between them. CDR3 protein: CASAGPKKNIQYF. The CDR3 coding sequence is TGTGCCAGCGCTGGGCCAAAGAAAAACATTCAGTACTTC.

Comments on this clone: The junction differs from germline at one of its ends, possibly a read error. J is TRBJ2-5 and V is TRBV10-3; no clear D. The germline V gene has CDR1 ENHRY and CDR2 SYGVKD. This CDR3 is 14 amino acids long. CDR3 region: CAISEPTRQGTQYF. The DNA for the CDR3 is TGTGCCATCAGTGAGCCAACGCGACAAGGGACCCAGTACTTC.

This chain links TRBV30 with TRBJ2-3, with 11 bases fitting TRBD2. Per the germline V gene, CDR1 is GTSNPN and CDR2 is SVGIG (reference sequence). This CDR3 is built from 15 residues. Trimming took 2 bases from V and 8 from J; bases not matched to a gene: 9. CDR3 amino acids: CAWSRNGLAGLTQYF. The CDR3 DNA follows: TGTGCCTGGAGTCGAAACGGACTAGCGGGCCTTACGCAGTATTTT.

As for this clone: The same CDR3 is also encoded by other DNA sequences in this sample. J is TRBJ2-7 and V is TRBV28; tentative D call: TRBD2 (5 bases). Germline V gene lookup returns CDR1 MDHEN and CDR2 SYDVKM. V lost 3 bases and J 5 bases, leaving 11 bases between the germline ends. CDR3 size: 13 residues. The CDR3 protein is CASSFSVSNEQYF. The CDR3 nucleotides are TGTGCCAGCAGTTTTAGCGTTTCCAACGAGCAGTACTTC.

The chain combines TRBV9 with TRBJ2-7; no firm D call. Germline CDR1 reads SGDLS; CDR2 reads YYNGEE. The CDR3 covers 14 residues. The germline V and J ends were trimmed by 4 bases and 7 bases, with 18 bases remaining between them. In nucleotides, the CDR3 is TGTGCCAGCAGCTCCAGCCAGGAGTCGAGGGAGCAGTACTTC. This sequence encodes CASSSSQESREQYF.

The chain combines TRBV6-1 with TRBJ1-6; the D is unclear. In germline, CDR1 is MNHNS, CDR2 SASEGT. Trimming took 2 bases from V and 7 from J, leaving 18 bases between them. The CDR3 totals 17 residues. The CDR3: CASSESQRVSVNSPLHF. CDR3 nucleotide sequence: TGTGCCAGCAGTGAAAGCCAAAGGGTTTCTGTCAATTCACCCCTCCACTTT.

CDR3 sequence: CAIRGTSSSYEQYF. CDR3 sequence (DNA): TGTGCCATCAGAGGGACATCTAGCTCCTACGAGCAGTACTTC. The chain carries TRBV10-3 and TRBJ2-7; D might be TRBD1 (6 bases). V was clipped by 6 bases and J by 0 bases, with 12 bases between them. CDR3 size: 14 residues. CDR1 is ENHRY and CDR2 is SYGVKD in the germline V gene.

The gene calls are TRBV19 and TRBJ1-1; no definite D call. CDR3 length equals 17 residues. Trimming removed 6 bases at V and 2 bases at J, with 22 bases between. In germline, CDR1 is LNHDA, CDR2 SQIVND (reference sequence). CDR3 bases: TGTGCCAGTAGCAACACTTTAACAGCTTACTCCAACACTGAAGCTTTCTTT. This gives the protein CASSNTLTAYSNTEAFF.

This chain joins TRBV28 and TRBJ2-5; 7 bases agree with TRBD2. Looked up from germline, CDR1 is MDHEN and CDR2 is SYDVKM. Trimming took 6 bases from V and 5 from J; bases not matched to a gene: 6. The CDR3 totals 13 residues. CDR3 loop: CASRWGSGETQYF. In DNA, the CDR3 is TGTGCCAGCAGGTGGGGTAGCGGGGAGACCCAGTACTTC.

On this clone itself: At the DNA level, this CDR3 is encoded by other sequences in the same sample as well. This rearrangement joins TRBV7-2 to TRBJ2-7, with 10 bases identical to TRBD1. The V segment lost 2 bases and the J segment 0 bases; nucleotides outside the gene matches: 4. Germline CDR1 reads SGHTA; CDR2 reads FQGNSA. The CDR3 extends over 16 amino acids. Here the CDR3 reads CASSLPGQGSSYEQYF. The CDR3 coding sequence is TGTGCCAGCAGCTTACCGGGACAGGGGTCCTCCTACGAGCAGTACTTC.

The chain carries TRBV7-9 and TRBJ1-2; a possible D gene is TRBD1 (6 bases). Germline values: CDR1 SEHNR, CDR2 FQNEAQ (reference sequence). Trimming cost V 0 bases and J 6 bases, with 8 bases left between them. The CDR3 is 13 residues long. Written as DNA, the CDR3 is TGTGCCAGCAGCTTAGCGGGGGGGCATGGCTACACCTTC. Its protein product is CASSLAGGHGYTF.

The chain links TRBV5-1 to TRBJ2-5; perhaps TRBD1 as D (6 bases). Trimming cost V 2 bases and J 0 bases, with 11 bases left between them. Germline CDR1 reads SGHRS; CDR2 reads YFSETQ. The CDR3 has 15 amino acids. As DNA, the CDR3 is TGCGCCAGCAGCTTTTTAGGACAGTACCAAGAGACCCAGTACTTC. Its protein product is CASSFLGQYQETQYF.

The CDR3 spells CASRPPGLAGYNEQFF. The CDR3 DNA follows: TGTGCCAGCAGGCCCCCGGGACTAGCGGGTTACAATGAGCAGTTCTTC. This chain joins TRBV7-2 and TRBJ2-1; 12 positions match TRBD2. The CDR3 consists of 16 residues. Germline CDR1 is SGHTA and CDR2 is FQGNSA. V lost 6 bases and J lost 4; bases outside the gene matches: 7. The variable domain in full, with the rest retrieved from reference TRBV7-2 and TRBJ2-1, is GAGVSQSPSNKVTEKGKDVELRCDPISGHTALYWYRQSLGQGLEFLIYFQGNSAPDKSGLPSDRFSAERTGGSVSTLTIQRTQQEDSAVYLCASRPPGLAGYNEQFFGPGTRLTVL.

CDR3 loop: CASRPTGGSGANVLTF. Written as DNA, the CDR3 is TGTGCCAGCAGACCCACAGGGGGTAGTGGGGCCAACGTCCTGACTTTC. The chain carries TRBV7-3 and TRBJ2-6; 8 bases are a match to TRBD1. This CDR3 is built from 16 residues. Per germline, CDR1 SGHTA and CDR2 FQGTGA. J gave up 3 bases and V 6 bases, and 7 bases lay outside the gene matches.

V is TRBV27 and J is TRBJ2-7, with D possibly TRBD2 on 6 matching bases. This CDR3 is built from 16 residues. V lost 4 bases and J lost 2, with 18 bases in between. Germline loops: CDR1 MNHEY, CDR2 SMNVEV (reference sequence). In DNA, the CDR3 is TGTGCCAGCAGTTCTTACCGGCGGGACCTCGCCTACGAGCAGTACTTC. It translates to CASSSYRRDLAYEQYF.

The gene calls are TRBV29-1 and TRBJ2-3, with TRBD2 identical over 9 bases. The ends lost 7 bases at V and 4 bases at J; junction bases unmatched: 12. This CDR3 spans 15 amino acids. The germline V gene encodes CDR1 SQVTM and CDR2 ANQGSEA. CDR3 protein: CSAGTSYSSSDTQYF. CDR3 in DNA: TGCAGCGCCGGGACTAGCTACAGCTCATCAGATACGCAGTATTTT.

The chain uses TRBV29-1 and TRBJ2-6; 10 bases are shared with TRBD1. In germline, CDR1 is SQVTM, CDR2 ANQGSEA. J lost 4 bases, V lost 6 bases, and 9 bases had no gene match. The CDR3 loop spans 16 amino acids. CDR3 sequence: CSVPRQGARGANVLTF. The CDR3 DNA is TGCAGCGTACCCAGACAGGGGGCGAGAGGGGCCAACGTCCTGACTTTC.

The genes are TRBV7-2 and TRBJ2-7, with 11 nucleotides matching TRBD2. Trimming cost V 2 bases and J 4 bases; bases outside gene matches: 10. Per the germline V gene, CDR1 is SGHTA and CDR2 is FQGNSA. The CDR3 spans 17 residues. CDR3 amino acids: CASSLSVLAGVRYEQYF. CDR3 coding DNA: TGTGCCAGCAGCTTATCTGTACTAGCGGGAGTAAGGTACGAGCAGTACTTC.

The chain links TRBV5-1 to TRBJ2-7; possibly TRBD1 or TRBD2 for D (5 bases each). This CDR3 has 17 amino acids. CDR1 is SGHRS, CDR2 YFSETQ, per germline. The V and J ends lost 0 bases and 4 bases respectively, with 20 bases between them. In nucleotides, the CDR3 is TGCGCCAGCAGCTTGGTCGCAAGCAGGGTTGGGGGATACGAGCAGTACTTC. It translates to CASSLVASRVGGYEQYF. The full variable domain, its missing parts supplied by reference TRBV5-1 and TRBJ2-7, is KAGVTQTPRYLIKTRGQQVTLSCSPISGHRSVSWYQQTPGQGLQFLFEYFSETQRNKGNFPGRFSGRQFSNSRSEMNVSTLELGDSALYLCASSLVASRVGGYEQYFGPGTRLTVT.

The CDR3 loop is CASSVSGAYEQYF. CDR3 nucleotide sequence: TGTGCCAGCAGCGTAAGTGGCGCTTACGAGCAGTACTTC. The V call is TRBV7-6, the J call TRBJ2-7, with no clear D. Per the germline V gene, CDR1 is SGHVS and CDR2 is FNYEAQ. The CDR3 sequence is 13 residues long. V was pared by 5 bases and J by 4 bases, with 12 bases between. Filled out from reference TRBV7-6 and TRBJ2-7, the complete variable domain reads GAGVSQSPRYKVTKRGQDVALRCDPISGHVSLYWYRQALGQGPEFLTYFNYEAQQDKSGLPNDRFSAERPEGSISTLTIQRTEQRDSAMYRCASSVSGAYEQYFGPGTRLTVT.

The chain joins TRBV2 to TRBJ1-2; 9 nucleotides match TRBD1. V dropped 1 base and J dropped 6; count of bases not matched to a gene: 3. The CDR3 is 14 amino acids. CDR1 and CDR2 (germline): SNHLY, FYNNEI. This CDR3 is CASSEEQGADGYTF. The CDR3 bases are TGTGCCAGCAGTGAAGAACAGGGGGCGGATGGCTACACCTTC.

This sequence joins TRBV7-8 and TRBJ1-3; 7 positions agree with TRBD1. Trimming at V came to 4 bases and at J to 3 bases, leaving 9 bases not matched to a gene. The CDR3 has 16 amino acids. Germline V gene data show CDR1 as SGHVS and CDR2 as FQNEAQ. CDR3 loop: CASSSQGGLSGNTIYF. The CDR3 nucleotides are TGTGCCAGCAGCTCCCAGGGGGGGCTTAGTGGAAACACCATATATTTT.

The chain employs TRBV7-2 and TRBJ1-2, with a tentative D call TRBD1 (6 bases). CDR3 length: 14 residues. The germline V gene has CDR1 SGHTA and CDR2 FQGNSA. Trimming shortened V by 1 base and J by 7 bases, and 13 bases separated the two germline ends. In DNA form, the CDR3 reads TGTGCCAGCAGCTTAGAAGGAAGGGGGAGTGGCTACACCTTC. Its protein product is CASSLEGRGSGYTF.